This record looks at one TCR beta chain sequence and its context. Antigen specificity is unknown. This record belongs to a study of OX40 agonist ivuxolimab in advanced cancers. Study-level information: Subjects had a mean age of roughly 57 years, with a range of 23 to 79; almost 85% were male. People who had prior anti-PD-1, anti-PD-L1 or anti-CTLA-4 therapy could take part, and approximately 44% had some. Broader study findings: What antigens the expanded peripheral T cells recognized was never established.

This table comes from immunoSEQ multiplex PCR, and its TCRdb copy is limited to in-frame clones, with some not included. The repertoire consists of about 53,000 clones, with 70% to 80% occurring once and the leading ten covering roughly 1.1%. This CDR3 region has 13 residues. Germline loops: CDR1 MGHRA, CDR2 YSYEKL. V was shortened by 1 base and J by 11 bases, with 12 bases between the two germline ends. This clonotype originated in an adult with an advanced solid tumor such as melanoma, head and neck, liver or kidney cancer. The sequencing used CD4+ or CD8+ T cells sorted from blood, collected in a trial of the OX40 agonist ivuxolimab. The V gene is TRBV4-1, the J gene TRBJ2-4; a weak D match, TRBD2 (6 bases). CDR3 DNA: TGCGCCAGCAGCCAAGGCCGGGACTCCGTTCAGTACTTC. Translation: CASSQGRDSVQYF.